This T cell receptor (beta chain) was recovered during a study of T cells in Graves' hyperthyroidism and ophthalmopathy (dated by TCRdb to about 2019). For context, the study as a whole: Peripheral blood samples were taken at the time of initial diagnosis, prior to any treatment. TCR V-J signatures able to tell the groups apart were searched for in a discovery cohort of approximately 95 patients, of whom more than 40 had Graves' ophthalmopathy and 55 to 60 had stable Graves' hyperthyroidism. TCR Vbeta CDR3 sequencing of some 140 peripheral blood samples (fewer than 45 ophthalmopathy, approximately 80 hyperthyroidism and roughly 17 progressor patients) is reported in the paper. An independent validation cohort of around 19 hyperthyroidism patients and over 15 patients who later progressed to ophthalmopathy tested prospective prediction of ophthalmopathy. Once sampling was done, hyperthyroidism patients were given methimazole at a starting dose of 30 mg daily, whereas ophthalmopathy patients were given high-dose intravenous methylprednisolone. The 85 to 100 discovery patients were divided at random into training and test sets in a 7:3 ratio. Thyroid tissue and blood T-cell repertoires from six Graves' hyperthyroidism patients were also compared in the study. The full study reports these points: In validation, the model predicted progression to ophthalmopathy with approximately 69% sensitivity and approximately 72% specificity, a median of roughly seven months before onset. No statistical method was used to fix the sample size in advance, and group allocation was not hidden from the investigators. Blood samples also contained most of the expanded thyroid clonotypes (frequency above 0.001), which suggests that blood repertoires may reflect thyroid immune responses. A model built on a 13 V-J signature distinguished ophthalmopathy from stable hyperthyroidism, reaching 87.88% sensitivity and about 81% specificity in cross-validation and 80%/75% in testing.

For this chain, trimming is 7 bases at the V end and 6 bases at the J end, and the number of junction bases without a gene match is 8. The germline V gene encodes CDR1 MNHNS and CDR2 SASEGT. Spanning cysteine to phenylalanine, the CDR3 consists of 15 amino acids. Here the CDR3 DNA is all that survives: 45 bases in frame from base 1. The TCR beta CDR3 regions were amplified from the RNA transcripts. The TCR CDR3 was subjected to a first round of RT-PCR using the HTBI primer set and the Qiagen OneStep RT-PCR kit. Libraries were constructed in a second round of multiplex PCR, after which size selection and purification were carried out. Sequencing of the libraries was done on an Illumina HiSeq2000 using paired-end 100 bp reads. The paper's data handling went like this. SOAPnuke was used to process the raw data, with reads discarded if the reads contained adapters or uncalled bases, had a mean Phred below 15, or lacked an exact constant-primer or identifier match. COPE v1.2.5 was used to merge high-quality paired reads, and clonotypes were defined as unique nucleotide sequences. MiTCR v1.1 was used to align the clonotypes against IMGT TRBV, TRBD and TRBJ reference segments. The analysis was restricted to V-J combinations with a frequency above 0.0001, which together covered about 99% of the repertoires. The TCS score was defined as the ratio of F50 (clonal expansion) to E x V (chaos), calculated using BLOSUM62-based TCRdist between CDR3 peptides within each V-J. Welch's t-statistics and random forest reduced fewer than 550 V-J features to 10 to 15, which were used in a naive Bayes classifier (R e1071). TCRdb trimmed public reads at Q25 via fastp, called clones via MiXCR and kept in-frame beta chains. A single entry per CDR3 protein holds the most common genes and DNA from its merged rows. These V and J calls originate from TCRdb's pipeline instead of the authors' own analysis. The sample data list some 570,000 distinct CDR3 sequences, and about 15% of these were observed just once. 17% of the sample belongs to the ten largest clones.

Ophthalmopathy patients had moderately to severely active disease, with a Clinical Activity Score of 3 or more, a NOSPECS grade of 4 or more, and a disease duration of less than 3 months. Exclusion was applied to patients with uncontrolled infections, other autoimmune diseases, pregnancy or lactation. Diagnoses relied on clinical symptoms, serum thyroxine and TRAb, thyroid ultrasound and orbital computed tomography. Ficoll-Paque density gradient centrifugation was used to isolate PBMCs from around 10 ml of fresh peripheral blood. Trizol reagent was used to extract total RNA, and RNA quality was then checked on an Agilent 2100 Bioanalyzer. This clonotype came up many times. Which antigen it targets is not known. No quality values exist for individual bases; no much larger clone is one base distant.

The material sequenced was blood. The sequence came from a woman aged 18 to 35 with Graves' ophthalmopathy. The sequence is built from TRBV6-1 and TRBJ2-7; 14 bases in the junction line up with TRBD2. The sequence in DNA is TGTGCCAGCACCAAAGGGACTAGCGGGAGCATCGAGCAGTACTTC. Translated, it reads CASTKGTSGSIEQYF.